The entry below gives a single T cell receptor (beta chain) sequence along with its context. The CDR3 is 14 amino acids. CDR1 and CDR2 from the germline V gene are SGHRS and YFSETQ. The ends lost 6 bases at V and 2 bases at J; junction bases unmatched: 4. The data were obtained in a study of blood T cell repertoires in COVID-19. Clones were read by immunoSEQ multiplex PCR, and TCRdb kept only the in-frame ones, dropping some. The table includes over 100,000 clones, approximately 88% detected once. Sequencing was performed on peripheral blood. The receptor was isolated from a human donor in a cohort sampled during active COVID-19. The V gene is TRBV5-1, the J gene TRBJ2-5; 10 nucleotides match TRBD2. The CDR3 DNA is TGCGCCAGCACTGAACTAGCGGGGCAAGAGACCCAGTACTTC. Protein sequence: CASTELAGQETQYF.